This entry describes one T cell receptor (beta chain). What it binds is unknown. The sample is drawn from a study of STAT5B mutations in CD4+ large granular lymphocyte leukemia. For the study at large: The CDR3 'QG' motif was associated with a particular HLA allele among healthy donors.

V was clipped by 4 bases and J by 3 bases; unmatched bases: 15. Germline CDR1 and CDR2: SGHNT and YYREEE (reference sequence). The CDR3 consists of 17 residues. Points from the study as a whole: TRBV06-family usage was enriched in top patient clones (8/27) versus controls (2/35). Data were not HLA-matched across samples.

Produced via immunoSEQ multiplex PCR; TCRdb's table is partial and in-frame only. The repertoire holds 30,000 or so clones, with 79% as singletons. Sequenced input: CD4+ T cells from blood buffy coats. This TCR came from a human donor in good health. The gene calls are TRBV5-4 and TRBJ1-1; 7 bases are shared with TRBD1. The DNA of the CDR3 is TGTGCCAGCAGCCGGGGTCCAGGGGGGCTTGCGGACACTGAAGCTTTCTTT. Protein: CASSRGPGGLADTEAFF.